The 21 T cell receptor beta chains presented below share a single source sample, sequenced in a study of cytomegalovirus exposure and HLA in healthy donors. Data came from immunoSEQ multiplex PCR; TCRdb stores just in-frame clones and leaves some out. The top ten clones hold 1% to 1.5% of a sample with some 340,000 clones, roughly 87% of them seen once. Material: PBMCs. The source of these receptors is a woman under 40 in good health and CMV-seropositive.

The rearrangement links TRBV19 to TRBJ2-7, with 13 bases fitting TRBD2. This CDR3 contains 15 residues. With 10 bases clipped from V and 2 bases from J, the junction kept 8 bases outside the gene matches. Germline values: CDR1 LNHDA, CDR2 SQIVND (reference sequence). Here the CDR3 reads CAKGTSGTGTYEQYF. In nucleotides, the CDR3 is TGTGCCAAGGGGACTAGCGGGACAGGGACCTACGAGCAGTACTTC.

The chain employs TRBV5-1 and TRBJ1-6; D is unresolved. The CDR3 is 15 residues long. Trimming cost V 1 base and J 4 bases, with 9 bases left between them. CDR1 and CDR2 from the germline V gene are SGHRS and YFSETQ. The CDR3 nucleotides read TGCGCCAGCAGCTTGAACCGGAATTATAATTCACCCCTCCACTTT. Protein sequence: CASSLNRNYNSPLHF.

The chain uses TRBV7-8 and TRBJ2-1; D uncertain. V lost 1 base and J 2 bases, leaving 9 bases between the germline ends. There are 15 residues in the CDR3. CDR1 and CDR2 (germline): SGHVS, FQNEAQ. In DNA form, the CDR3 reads TGTGCCAGCAGCTTAGGCACTGTGGCCTACAATGAGCAGTTCTTC. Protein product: CASSLGTVAYNEQFF.

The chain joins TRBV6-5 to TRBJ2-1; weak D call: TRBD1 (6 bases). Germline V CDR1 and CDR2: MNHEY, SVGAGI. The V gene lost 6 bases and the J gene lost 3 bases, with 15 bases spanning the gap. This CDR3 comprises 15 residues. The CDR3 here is CASRKTGTSYNEQFF. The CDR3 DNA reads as TGTGCCAGCAGGAAGACCGGGACAAGCTACAATGAGCAGTTCTTC.

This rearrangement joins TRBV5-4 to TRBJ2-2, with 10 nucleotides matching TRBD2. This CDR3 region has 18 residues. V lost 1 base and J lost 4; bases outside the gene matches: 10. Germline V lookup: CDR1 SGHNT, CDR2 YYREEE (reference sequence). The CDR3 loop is CASSLTSGIPLSTGELFF. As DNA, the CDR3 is TGTGCCAGCAGCTTGACTAGCGGGATCCCGCTAAGCACCGGGGAGCTGTTTTTT. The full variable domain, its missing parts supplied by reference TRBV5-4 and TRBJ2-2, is ETGVTQSPTHLIKTRGQQVTLRCSSQSGHNTVSWYQQALGQGPQFIFQYYREEENGRGNFPPRFSGLQFPNYSSELNVNALELDDSALYLCASSLTSGIPLSTGELFFGEGSRLTVL.

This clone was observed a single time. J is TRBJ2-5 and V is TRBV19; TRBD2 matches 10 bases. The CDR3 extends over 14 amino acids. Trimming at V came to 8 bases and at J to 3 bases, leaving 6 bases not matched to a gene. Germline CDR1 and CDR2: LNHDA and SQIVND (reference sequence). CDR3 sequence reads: CASSITSGEETQYF. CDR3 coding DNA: TGTGCCAGTTCGATAACTAGCGGGGAAGAGACCCAGTACTTC.

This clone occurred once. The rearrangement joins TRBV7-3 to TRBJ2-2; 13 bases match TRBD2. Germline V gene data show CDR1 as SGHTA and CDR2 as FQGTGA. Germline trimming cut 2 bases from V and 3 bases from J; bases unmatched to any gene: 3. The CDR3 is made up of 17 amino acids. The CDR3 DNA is TGTGCCAGCAGCTTATCCGGGACTAGCGGGGACACCGGGGAGCTGTTTTTT. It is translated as CASSLSGTSGDTGELFF.

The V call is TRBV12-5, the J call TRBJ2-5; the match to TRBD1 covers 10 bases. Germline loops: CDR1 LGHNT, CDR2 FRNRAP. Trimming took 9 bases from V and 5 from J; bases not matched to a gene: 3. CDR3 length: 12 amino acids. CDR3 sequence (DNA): TGTGCTAGCTTGGGACAGGGGGAGACCCAGTACTTC. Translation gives CASLGQGETQYF.

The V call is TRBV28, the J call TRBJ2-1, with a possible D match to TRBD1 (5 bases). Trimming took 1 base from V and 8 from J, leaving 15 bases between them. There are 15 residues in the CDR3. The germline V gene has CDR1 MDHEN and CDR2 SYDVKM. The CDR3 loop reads CASSLLGRDNYEQFF. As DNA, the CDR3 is TGTGCCAGCAGTTTATTGGGGCGAGACAATTATGAGCAGTTCTTC.

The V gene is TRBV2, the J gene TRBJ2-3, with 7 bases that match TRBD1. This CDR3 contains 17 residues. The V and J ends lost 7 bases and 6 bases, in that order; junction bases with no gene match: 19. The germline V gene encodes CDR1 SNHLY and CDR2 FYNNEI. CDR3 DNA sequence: TGTGCCAGCATTGGACAGGACAAGGCCCCGCATCGGGATACGCAGTATTTT. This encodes CASIGQDKAPHRDTQYF.

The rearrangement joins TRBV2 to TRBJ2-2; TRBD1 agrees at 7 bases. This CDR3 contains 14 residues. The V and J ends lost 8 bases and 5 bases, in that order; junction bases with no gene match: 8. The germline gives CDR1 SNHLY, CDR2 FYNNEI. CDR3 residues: CASGEGGFTGELFF. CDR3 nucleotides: TGTGCCAGCGGGGAAGGGGGCTTTACCGGGGAGCTGTTTTTT.

CDR3 residues: CASSNPGRQYEAFF. For the CDR3, the DNA is TGTGCCAGCAGCAATCCGGGACGACAGTATGAAGCTTTCTTT. This chain joins TRBV6-5 and TRBJ1-1; a possible D gene is TRBD1 (5 bases). Trimming took 6 bases from V and 7 from J, leaving 18 bases between them. CDR3 size: 14 residues. Per germline, CDR1 MNHEY and CDR2 SVGAGI.

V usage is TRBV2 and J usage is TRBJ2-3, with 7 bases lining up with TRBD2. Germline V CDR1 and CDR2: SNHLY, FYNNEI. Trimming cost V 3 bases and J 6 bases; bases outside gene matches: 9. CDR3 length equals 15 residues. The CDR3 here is CASSDGGSPQDTQYF. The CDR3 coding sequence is TGTGCCAGCAGTGATGGCGGGAGCCCCCAGGATACGCAGTATTTT.

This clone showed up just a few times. The DNA for the CDR3 is TGTGCCAGCAGCTTGCAAGCATGGTACGAGCAGTACTTC. Its protein product is CASSLQAWYEQYF. This chain links TRBV5-4 with TRBJ2-7; D is uncertain. V was shortened by 1 base and J by 4 bases, with 9 bases between the two germline ends. Germline V lookup: CDR1 SGHNT, CDR2 YYREEE (reference sequence). The CDR3 is 13 amino acids.

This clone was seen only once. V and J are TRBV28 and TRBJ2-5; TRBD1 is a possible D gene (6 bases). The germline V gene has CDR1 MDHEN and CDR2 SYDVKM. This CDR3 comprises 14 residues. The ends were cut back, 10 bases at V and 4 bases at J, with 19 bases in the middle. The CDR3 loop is CATGGHQGAETQYF. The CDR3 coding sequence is TGTGCCACTGGGGGCCACCAGGGAGCAGAGACCCAGTACTTC.

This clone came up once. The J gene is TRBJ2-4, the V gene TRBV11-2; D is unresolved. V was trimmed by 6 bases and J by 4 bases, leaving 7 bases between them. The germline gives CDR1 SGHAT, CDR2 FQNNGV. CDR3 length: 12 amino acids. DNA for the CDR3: TGTGCCAGCAGTAAACAGAAAAACATTCAGTACTTC. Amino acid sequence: CASSKQKNIQYF.

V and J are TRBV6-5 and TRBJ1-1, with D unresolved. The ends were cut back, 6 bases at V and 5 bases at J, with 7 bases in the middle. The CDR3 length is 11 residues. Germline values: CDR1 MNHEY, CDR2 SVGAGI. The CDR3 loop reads CASRRRTEAFF. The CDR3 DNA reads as TGTGCCAGCAGGCGGCGGACTGAAGCTTTCTTT.

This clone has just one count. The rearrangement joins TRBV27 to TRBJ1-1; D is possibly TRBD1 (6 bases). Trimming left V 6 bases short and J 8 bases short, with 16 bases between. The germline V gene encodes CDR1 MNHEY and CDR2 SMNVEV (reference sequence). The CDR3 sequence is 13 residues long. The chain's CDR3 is CASSPGGRREAFF. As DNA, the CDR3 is TGTGCCAGCAGCCCGGGGGGCAGGAGAGAAGCTTTCTTT.

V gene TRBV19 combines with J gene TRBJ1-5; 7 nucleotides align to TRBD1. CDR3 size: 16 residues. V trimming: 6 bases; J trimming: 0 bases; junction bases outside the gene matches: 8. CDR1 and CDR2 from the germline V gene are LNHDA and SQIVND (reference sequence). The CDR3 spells CASSYPTGVSNQPQHF. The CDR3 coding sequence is TGTGCCAGTAGCTACCCTACAGGGGTTAGCAATCAGCCCCAGCATTTT.

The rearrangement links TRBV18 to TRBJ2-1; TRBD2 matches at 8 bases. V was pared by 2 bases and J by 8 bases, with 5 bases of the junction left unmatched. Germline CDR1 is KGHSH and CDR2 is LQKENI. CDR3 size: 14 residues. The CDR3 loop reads CASSPGTSGYEQFF. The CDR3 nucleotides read TGTGCCAGCTCACCAGGAACTAGCGGCTATGAGCAGTTCTTC.

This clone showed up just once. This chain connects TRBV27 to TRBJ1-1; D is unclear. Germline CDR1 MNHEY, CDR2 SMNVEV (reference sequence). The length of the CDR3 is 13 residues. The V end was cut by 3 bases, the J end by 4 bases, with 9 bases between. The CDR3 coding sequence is TGTGCCAGCAGTTTCGGGATGGGCACTGAAGCTTTCTTT. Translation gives CASSFGMGTEAFF.